This TCR beta chain was retrieved from a study of blood T cell repertoires in COVID-19. Study-level background: Nucleic acid was either cDNA or gDNA, and it came from T cells, B-cell-depleted T cells, or PBMCs.

TCRdb's copy holds only in-frame clones and misses some; the assay was immunoSEQ multiplex PCR. The data contain some 320,000 clones, roughly nine tenths of them singletons. The CDR3 covers 12 residues. V was pared by 5 bases and J by 3 bases, with 0 bases of the junction left unmatched. The cohort comprised adults aged 18 to 89 years residing in about two dozen US areas. A COVID-19 case was met by exposed participants within 2 weeks before study entry. J is TRBJ2-7 and V is TRBV12-3 or TRBV12-4; TRBD2 aligns across 8 bases. The sequencing input was PBMCs or T cells enriched from blood (not recorded which). This TCR derives from a woman in her twenties or thirties who had been exposed to COVID-19. The CDR3 DNA follows: TGTGCCAGCAGTGCGGGGGGCTACGAGCAGTACTTC. This sequence encodes CASSAGGYEQYF.